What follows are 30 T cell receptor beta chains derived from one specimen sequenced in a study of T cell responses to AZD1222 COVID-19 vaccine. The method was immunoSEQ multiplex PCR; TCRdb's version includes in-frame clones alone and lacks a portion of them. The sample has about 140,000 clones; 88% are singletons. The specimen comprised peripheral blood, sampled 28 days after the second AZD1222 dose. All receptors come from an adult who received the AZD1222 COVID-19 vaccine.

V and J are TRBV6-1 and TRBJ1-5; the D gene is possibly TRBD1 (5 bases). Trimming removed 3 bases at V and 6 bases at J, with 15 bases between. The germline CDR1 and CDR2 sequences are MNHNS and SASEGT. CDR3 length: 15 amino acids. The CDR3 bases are TGTGCCAGCAGTGACATTACAGGAATTGCTCAGCCCCAGCATTTT. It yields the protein CASSDITGIAQPQHF.

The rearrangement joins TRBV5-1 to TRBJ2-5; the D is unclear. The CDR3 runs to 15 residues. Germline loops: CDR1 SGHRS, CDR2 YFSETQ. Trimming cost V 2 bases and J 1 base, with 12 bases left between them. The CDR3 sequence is CASSLGTPLQETQYF. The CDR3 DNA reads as TGCGCCAGCAGCTTAGGCACTCCCCTCCAAGAGACCCAGTACTTC.

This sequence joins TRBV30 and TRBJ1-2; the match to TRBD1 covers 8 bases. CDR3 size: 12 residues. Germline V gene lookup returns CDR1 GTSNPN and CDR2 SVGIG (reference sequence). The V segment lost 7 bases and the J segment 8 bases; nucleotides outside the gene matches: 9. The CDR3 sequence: CASAQGAGGYTF. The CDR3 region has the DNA TGTGCCTCCGCCCAGGGGGCTGGGGGCTACACCTTC.

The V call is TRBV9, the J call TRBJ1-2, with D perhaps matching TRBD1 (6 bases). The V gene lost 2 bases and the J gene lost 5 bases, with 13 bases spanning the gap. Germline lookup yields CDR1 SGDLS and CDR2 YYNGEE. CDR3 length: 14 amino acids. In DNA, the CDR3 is TGTGCCAGCAGCGTGGGGGGGCTGATATATGGCTACACCTTC. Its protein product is CASSVGGLIYGYTF. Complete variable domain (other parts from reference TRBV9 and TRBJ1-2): DSGVTQTPKHLITATGQRVTLRCSPRSGDLSVYWYQQSLDQGLQFLIQYYNGEERAKGNILERFSAQQFPDLHSELNLSSLELGDSALYFCASSVGGLIYGYTFGSGTRLTVV.

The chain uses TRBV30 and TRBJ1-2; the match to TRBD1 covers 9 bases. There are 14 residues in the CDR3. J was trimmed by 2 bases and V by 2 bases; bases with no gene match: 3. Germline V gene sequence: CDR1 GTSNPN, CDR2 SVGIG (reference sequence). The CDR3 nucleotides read TGTGCCTGGAGTCGACAGGGGGTAAACTATGGCTACACCTTC. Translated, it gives CAWSRQGVNYGYTF. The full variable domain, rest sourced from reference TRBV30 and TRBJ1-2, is SQTIHQWPATLVQPVGSPLSLECTVEGTSNPNLYWYRQAAGRGLQLLFYSVGIGQISSEVPQNLSASRPQDRQFILSSKKLLLSDSGFYLCAWSRQGVNYGYTFGSGTRLTVV.

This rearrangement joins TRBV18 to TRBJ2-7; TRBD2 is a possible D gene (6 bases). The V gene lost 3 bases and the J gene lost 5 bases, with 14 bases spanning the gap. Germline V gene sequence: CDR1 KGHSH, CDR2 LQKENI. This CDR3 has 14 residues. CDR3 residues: CASSPGVGGDEQYF. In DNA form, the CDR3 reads TGTGCCAGCTCACCGGGCGTTGGAGGGGACGAGCAGTACTTC.

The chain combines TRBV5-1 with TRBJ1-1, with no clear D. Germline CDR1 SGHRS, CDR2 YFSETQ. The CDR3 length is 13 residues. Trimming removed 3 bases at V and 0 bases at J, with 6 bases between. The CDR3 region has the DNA TGCGCCAGCAGCTCCGGTATGAACACTGAAGCTTTCTTT. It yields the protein CASSSGMNTEAFF.

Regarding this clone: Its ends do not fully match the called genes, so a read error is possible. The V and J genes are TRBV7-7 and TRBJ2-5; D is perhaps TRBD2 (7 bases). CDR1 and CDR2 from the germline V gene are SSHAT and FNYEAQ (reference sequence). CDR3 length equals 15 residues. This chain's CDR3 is CASSPQGGVQETQYF. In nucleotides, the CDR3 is TGTGCTAGCAGCCCCCAAGGGGGGGTACAAGAGACCCAGTACTTC.

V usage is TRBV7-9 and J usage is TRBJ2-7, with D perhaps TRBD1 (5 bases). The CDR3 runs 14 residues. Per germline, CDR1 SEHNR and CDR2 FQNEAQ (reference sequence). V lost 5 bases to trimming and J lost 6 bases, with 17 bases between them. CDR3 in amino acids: CASSHPQGAVEQYF. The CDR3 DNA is TGTGCCAGCAGCCACCCGCAGGGTGCCGTCGAGCAGTACTTC.

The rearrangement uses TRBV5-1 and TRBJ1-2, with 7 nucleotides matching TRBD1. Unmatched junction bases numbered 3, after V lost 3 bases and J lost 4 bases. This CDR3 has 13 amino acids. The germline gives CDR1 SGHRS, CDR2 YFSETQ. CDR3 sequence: CASSWGQLYGYTF. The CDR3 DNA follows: TGCGCCAGCAGCTGGGGACAGCTCTATGGCTACACCTTC.

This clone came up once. CDR3 region: CASSLGLETSKDTEAFF. CDR3 coding DNA: TGTGCCAGCAGCCTCGGTCTAGAGACAAGTAAAGACACTGAAGCTTTCTTT. The J gene is TRBJ1-1, the V gene TRBV5-6; D uncertain. The CDR3 is 17 residues long. Germline loops: CDR1 SGHDT, CDR2 YYEEEE. Trimming cost V 4 bases and J 3 bases, with 22 bases left between them. Full variable domain (outside the CDR3, taken from reference TRBV5-6 and TRBJ1-1): DAGVTQSPTHLIKTRGQQVTLRCSPKSGHDTVSWYQQALGQGPQFIFQYYEEEERQRGNFPDRFSGHQFPNYSSELNVNALLLGDSALYLCASSLGLETSKDTEAFFGQGTRLTVV.

The CDR3 DNA reads as TGTGCCAGCAGGCCGGGACAGGGTAACACTGAAGCTTTCTTT. This sequence encodes CASRPGQGNTEAFF. The rearrangement joins TRBV28 to TRBJ1-1; 9 bases map to TRBD1. V was clipped by 6 bases and J by 2 bases; unmatched bases: 4. The germline gives CDR1 MDHEN, CDR2 SYDVKM. The length of the CDR3 is 14 residues.

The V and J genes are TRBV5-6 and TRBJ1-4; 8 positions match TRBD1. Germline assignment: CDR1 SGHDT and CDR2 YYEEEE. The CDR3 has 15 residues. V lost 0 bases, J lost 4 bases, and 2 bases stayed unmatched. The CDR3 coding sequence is TGTGCCAGCAGCTTGGCGGACAGGGTTAATGAAAAACTGTTTTTT. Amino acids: CASSLADRVNEKLFF.

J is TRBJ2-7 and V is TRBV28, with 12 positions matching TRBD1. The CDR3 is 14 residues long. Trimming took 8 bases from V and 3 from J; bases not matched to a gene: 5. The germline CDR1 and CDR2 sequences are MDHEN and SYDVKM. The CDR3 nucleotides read TGTGCCAGCCAGGGGACAGGGGGCCGCTACGAGCAGTACTTC. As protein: CASQGTGGRYEQYF.

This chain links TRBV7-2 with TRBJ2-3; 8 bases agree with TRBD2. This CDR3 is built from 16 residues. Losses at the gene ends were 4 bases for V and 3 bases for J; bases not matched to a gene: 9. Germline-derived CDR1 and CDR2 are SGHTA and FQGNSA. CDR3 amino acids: CASSSVPGGQTDTQYF. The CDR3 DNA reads TGTGCCAGCAGCTCCGTGCCGGGGGGGCAAACAGATACGCAGTATTTT. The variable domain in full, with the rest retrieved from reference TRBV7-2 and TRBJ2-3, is GAGVSQSPSNKVTEKGKDVELRCDPISGHTALYWYRQSLGQGLEFLIYFQGNSAPDKSGLPSDRFSAERTGGSVSTLTIQRTQQEDSAVYLCASSSVPGGQTDTQYFGPGTRLTVL.

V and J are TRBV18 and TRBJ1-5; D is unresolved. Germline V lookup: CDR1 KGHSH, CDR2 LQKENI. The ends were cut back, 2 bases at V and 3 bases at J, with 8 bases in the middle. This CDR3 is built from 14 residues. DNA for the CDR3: TGTGCCAGCTCACCAGAGACAATCAATCAGCCCCAGCATTTT. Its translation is CASSPETINQPQHF.

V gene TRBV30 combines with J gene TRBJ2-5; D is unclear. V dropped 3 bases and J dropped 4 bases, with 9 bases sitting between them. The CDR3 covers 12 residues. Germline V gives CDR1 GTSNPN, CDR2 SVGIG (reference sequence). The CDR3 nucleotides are TGTGCCTGGAGCAGCCATGGAGAGACCCAGTACTTC. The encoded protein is CAWSSHGETQYF.

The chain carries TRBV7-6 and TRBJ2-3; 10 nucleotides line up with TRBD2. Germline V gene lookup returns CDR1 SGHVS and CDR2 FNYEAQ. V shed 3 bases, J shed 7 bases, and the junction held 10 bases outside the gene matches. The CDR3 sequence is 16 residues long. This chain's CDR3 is CASSFTSGDGVNTQYF. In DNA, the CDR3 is TGTGCCAGCAGCTTTACTAGCGGGGATGGAGTAAATACGCAGTATTTT.

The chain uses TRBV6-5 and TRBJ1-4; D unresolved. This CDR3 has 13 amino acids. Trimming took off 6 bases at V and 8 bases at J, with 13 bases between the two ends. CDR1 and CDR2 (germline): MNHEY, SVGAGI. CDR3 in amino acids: CASRETLGEKLFF. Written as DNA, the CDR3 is TGTGCCAGCAGAGAGACCCTGGGCGAAAAACTGTTTTTT.

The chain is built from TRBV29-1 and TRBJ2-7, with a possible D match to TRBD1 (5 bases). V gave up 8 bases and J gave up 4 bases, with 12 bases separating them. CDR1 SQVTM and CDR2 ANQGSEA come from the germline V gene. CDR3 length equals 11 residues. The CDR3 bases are TGCAGCATGGCATCAGGGTACGAGCAGTACTTC. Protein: CSMASGYEQYF.

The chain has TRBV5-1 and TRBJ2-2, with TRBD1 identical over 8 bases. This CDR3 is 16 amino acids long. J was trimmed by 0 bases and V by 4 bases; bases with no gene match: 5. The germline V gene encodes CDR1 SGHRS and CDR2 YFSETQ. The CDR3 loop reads CASSTGGSANTGELFF. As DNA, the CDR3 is TGCGCCAGCAGCACAGGGGGTTCGGCGAACACCGGGGAGCTGTTTTTT.

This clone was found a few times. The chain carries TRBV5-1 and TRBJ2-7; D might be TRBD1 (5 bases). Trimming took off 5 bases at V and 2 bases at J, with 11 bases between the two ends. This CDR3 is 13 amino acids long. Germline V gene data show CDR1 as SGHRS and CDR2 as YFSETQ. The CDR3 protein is CASSGRAAYEQYF. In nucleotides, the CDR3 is TGCGCCAGCAGTGGCAGGGCAGCCTACGAGCAGTACTTC. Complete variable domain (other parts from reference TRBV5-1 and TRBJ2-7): KAGVTQTPRYLIKTRGQQVTLSCSPISGHRSVSWYQQTPGQGLQFLFEYFSETQRNKGNFPGRFSGRQFSNSRSEMNVSTLELGDSALYLCASSGRAAYEQYFGPGTRLTVT.

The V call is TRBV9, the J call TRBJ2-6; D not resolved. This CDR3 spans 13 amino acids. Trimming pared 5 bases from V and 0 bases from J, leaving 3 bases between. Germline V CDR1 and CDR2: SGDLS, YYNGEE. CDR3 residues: CASSYSGANVLTF. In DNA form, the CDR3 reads TGTGCCAGCAGTTACTCTGGGGCCAACGTCCTGACTTTC.

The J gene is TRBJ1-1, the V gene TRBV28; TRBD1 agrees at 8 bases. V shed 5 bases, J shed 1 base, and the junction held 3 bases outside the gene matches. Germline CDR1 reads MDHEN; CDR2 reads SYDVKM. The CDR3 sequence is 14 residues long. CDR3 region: CASSTGQANTEAFF. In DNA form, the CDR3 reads TGTGCCAGCAGTACGGGACAGGCGAACACTGAAGCTTTCTTT.

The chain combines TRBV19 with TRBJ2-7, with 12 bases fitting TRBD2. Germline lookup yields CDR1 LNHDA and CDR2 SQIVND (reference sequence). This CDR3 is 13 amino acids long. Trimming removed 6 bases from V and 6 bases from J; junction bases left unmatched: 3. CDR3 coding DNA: TGTGCCAGTAGGACTAGCGGGGGAGCCGAGCAGTACTTC. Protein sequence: CASRTSGGAEQYF.

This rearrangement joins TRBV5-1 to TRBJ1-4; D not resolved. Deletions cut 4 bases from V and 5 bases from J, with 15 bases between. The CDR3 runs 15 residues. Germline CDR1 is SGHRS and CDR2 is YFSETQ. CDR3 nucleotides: TGCGCCAGCAGCCCCCAGCCAGGCACAAATGAAAAACTGTTTTTT. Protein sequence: CASSPQPGTNEKLFF.

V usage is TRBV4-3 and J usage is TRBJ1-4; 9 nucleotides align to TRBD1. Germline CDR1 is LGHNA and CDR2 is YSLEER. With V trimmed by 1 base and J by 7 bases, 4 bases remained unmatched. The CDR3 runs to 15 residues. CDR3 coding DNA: TGCGCCAGCAGCCAAGGAGACAGGGGGGGTGAAAAACTGTTTTTT. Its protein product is CASSQGDRGGEKLFF.

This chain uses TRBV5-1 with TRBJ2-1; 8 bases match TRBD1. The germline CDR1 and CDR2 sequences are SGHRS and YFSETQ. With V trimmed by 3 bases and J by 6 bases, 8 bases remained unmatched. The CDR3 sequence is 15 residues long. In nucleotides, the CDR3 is TGCGCCAGCAGCTATTTGACAGGGGCAGTCAATGAGCAGTTCTTC. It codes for CASSYLTGAVNEQFF.

CDR3 loop: CASSLDGRGHQPQHF. The DNA for the CDR3 is TGTGCCAGCAGCTTAGATGGCAGGGGGCATCAGCCCCAGCATTTT. V usage is TRBV11-2 and J usage is TRBJ1-5; 8 bases align to TRBD1. CDR3 length: 15 amino acids. V shed 0 bases, J shed 5 bases, and the junction held 3 bases outside the gene matches. Per germline, CDR1 SGHAT and CDR2 FQNNGV.

This chain's CDR3 is CASSPDGGLNSPLHF. The DNA for the CDR3 is TGTGCCAGCAGCCCGGACGGGGGGCTTAATTCACCCCTCCACTTT. The chain is built from TRBV5-5 and TRBJ1-6; D may be TRBD1 (6 bases). Germline CDR1 is SGHKS and CDR2 is YYEKEE (reference sequence). The CDR3 has 15 amino acids. V lost 4 bases to trimming and J lost 6 bases, with 14 bases between them.